These T cell receptor beta chains were read from a single sample in a study of beta chain features in type 1 diabetes. Method: immunoSEQ multiplex PCR; TCRdb's copy keeps in-frame clones and lacks some. The sample lists 150,000 to 170,000 clones; 7.5% to 10% were seen once. Sequencing input: central memory CD4+ T cells from blood. These receptors were collected from a young man in good health. Each CDR3 is given with its conserved first and last residue. A D gene is named only where the DNA matches it firmly. Part of the rows lack a size; the others show once, few, many or a class for expanded clones.

len,abundance,j_gene,d_gene,v_gene,CDR3nt,CDR3aa
13,.,TRBJ2-7,.,TRBV10-3,TGTGCCATCAGTGAGTCAACAGGGACCGAGCAGTACTTC,CAISESTGTEQYF
16,.,TRBJ2-3,.,TRBV9,TGTGCCAGCAGCGCAAAACTACAGGGTTTCACAGATACGCAGTATTTT,CASSAKLQGFTDTQYF
14,few,TRBJ1-4,TRBD1,TRBV11-2,TGTGCCAGCAGCACGAACAGGGGTAATGAAAAACTGTTTTTT,CASSTNRGNEKLFF
17,.,TRBJ1-1,.,TRBV7-2,TGTGCCAGCAGCTTAGAGCCACGACGGGAGGCGAACACTGAAGCTTTCTTT,CASSLEPRREANTEAFF
14,few,TRBJ1-1,TRBD1,TRBV4-3,TGCGCCAGCAGCCCAGGGGGGATCAGCACTGAAGCTTTCTTT,CASSPGGISTEAFF
15,.,TRBJ1-1,.,TRBV28,TGTGCCAGCATTAGCCTCGTACGGGGAGCGACTGAAGCTTTCTTT,CASISLVRGATEAFF
16,.,TRBJ2-4,.,TRBV7-3,TGTGCCAGCAGCCCTTCCTCTATTCGGGGGAAAAACATTCAGTACTTC,CASSPSSIRGKNIQYF
14,.,TRBJ2-5,TRBD1,TRBV4-2,TGTGCCAGCAGCTTACCAGGGGGCGGCGAGACCCAGTACTTC,CASSLPGGGETQYF
15,.,TRBJ1-4,.,TRBV29-1,TGCAGCGTTTACCTAACAGGCATCTTCAATGAAAAACTGTTTTTT,CSVYLTGIFNEKLFF
11,few,TRBJ2-7,.,TRBV28,TGTGCCAGCAGACAAGTGGAGGAGCAGTACTTC,CASRQVEEQYF
14,many,TRBJ2-1,TRBD2,TRBV7-2,TGTGCCAGCAGCCTGGATAGCGGGAGTGGTGAGCAGTTCTTC,CASSLDSGSGEQFF
17,many,TRBJ2-5,TRBD1,TRBV30,TGTGCCTGGAGCCTGAGGGGACAGGCCCTTCTCCAAGAGACCCAGTACTTC,CAWSLRGQALLQETQYF
11,few,TRBJ2-1,.,TRBV27,TGTGCCACCGGGACATACAATGAGCAGTTCTTC,CATGTYNEQFF
14,.,TRBJ1-2,TRBD1,TRBV15,TGTGCCACCAGCATAGCCCGACAGGGGTATGGCTACACCTTC,CATSIARQGYGYTF
14,many,TRBJ2-5,.,TRBV14,TGTGCCAGCAGCCGAACAATTCTCCAAGAGACCCAGTACTTC,CASSRTILQETQYF
16,.,TRBJ2-3,TRBD2,TRBV29-1,TGCAGCGTAACGACCCGAGCGGGATCGGGCACAGATACGCAGTATTTT,CSVTTRAGSGTDTQYF
15,few,TRBJ2-2,TRBD1,TRBV9,TGTGCCAGCAGCACCAGGACAGGGGCCGGCGGGGAGCTGTTTTTT,CASSTRTGAGGELFF
12,many,TRBJ1-2,TRBD1,TRBV28,TGTGCCAGCACCGCCAGGGGGTTCGGCTACACCTTC,CASTARGFGYTF
14,.,TRBJ2-1,TRBD2,TRBV27,TGTGCCAGCATCAGCGGGAGGGCCGGTTATGAGCAGTTCTTC,CASISGRAGYEQFF
15,.,TRBJ1-3,.,TRBV5-4,TGTGCCAGCAGCTTGGATGGCAGGGCTGGAAACACCATATATTTT,CASSLDGRAGNTIYF
15,few,TRBJ1-5,TRBD1,TRBV2,TGTGCCACAGCCGGGACAGTCAATAGCAATCAGCCCCAGCATTTT,CATAGTVNSNQPQHF
11,.,TRBJ1-2,TRBD1,TRBV20-1,TGCAGTCCCGGACAGGGTTATGGCTACACCTTC,CSPGQGYGYTF
16,few,TRBJ2-2,.,TRBV4-2,TGTGCCAGCAGCCAAGATGTACGGGAGTCGGCCGGGGAGCTGTTTTTT,CASSQDVRESAGELFF
15,.,TRBJ2-2,.,TRBV7-6,TGTGCCAGCAGCTTGACCGGCAGGGGAGCCGGGGAGCTGTTTTTT,CASSLTGRGAGELFF
15,few,TRBJ1-1,TRBD1,TRBV11-2,TGTGCCAGCAGCTTACGTGGGACAGGCGGTTCTGAAGCTTTCTTT,CASSLRGTGGSEAFF
13,many,TRBJ1-2,.,TRBV29-1,TGCAGCGTTGTGCTGGGAGGGGTTCATGGCTACACCTTC,CSVVLGGVHGYTF
13,.,TRBJ1-2,.,TRBV6-4,TGTGCCAGCAGTGGCGGGACTCCGTATGGCTACACCTTC,CASSGGTPYGYTF
14,many,TRBJ2-1,TRBD2,TRBV5-1,TGCGCCAGCTCCATCGGGGGAGGGAACGATGAGCAGTTCTTC,CASSIGGGNDEQFF